These 15 T cell receptor beta chains were all obtained from the same sample, sequenced in a study of shared clonotypes between healthy human individuals. Repertoires were generated with immunoSEQ multiplex PCR, while TCRdb's copy carries only in-frame clones and drops some. This sample yields approximately 2,300,000 clones, of which less than 95% are seen a single time; around 0.4% belongs to the top ten. The source material was naive CD4+ T cells from PBMCs. The subset is: CD45RA+ positively selected. These receptors were collected from a man between 18 and 35 years old in good health. Some clones in this sample may be carry-over from other donors' samples.

The chain is built from TRBV18 and TRBJ1-2; tentatively, D is TRBD1 (6 bases). Trimming took off 0 bases at V and 7 bases at J, with 12 bases between the two ends. This CDR3 contains 14 residues. Germline lookup yields CDR1 KGHSH and CDR2 LQKENI. DNA for the CDR3: TGTGCCAGCTCACCACCCGGGACACGGGGTGGCTACACCTTC. Its protein is CASSPPGTRGGYTF.

This chain uses TRBV11-1 with TRBJ2-3, with TRBD2 matching over 11 bases. The CDR3 extends over 16 amino acids. CDR1 SGHAT and CDR2 FQDESV come from the germline V gene (reference sequence). The J segment lost 0 bases and the V segment lost 4 bases, leaving 3 bases of the junction unmatched. The CDR3 sequence: CASSYRTSGSTDTQYF. The CDR3 nucleotides read TGTGCCAGCAGCTACCGGACTAGCGGGAGCACAGATACGCAGTATTTT. The full variable domain, its missing parts supplied by reference TRBV11-1 and TRBJ2-3, is EAEVAQSPRYKITEKSQAVAFWCDPISGHATLYWYRQILGQGPELLVQFQDESVVDDSQLPKDRFSAERLKGVDSTLKIQPAELGDSAMYLCASSYRTSGSTDTQYFGPGTRLTVL.

The rearrangement links TRBV5-4 to TRBJ1-5; weak D call: TRBD1 (5 bases). Germline V gene data show CDR1 as SGHNT and CDR2 as YYREEE (reference sequence). This CDR3 is 16 amino acids long. The germline V and J ends were trimmed by 0 bases and 3 bases, with 13 bases remaining between them. The CDR3 spells CASSLAPEGINQPQHF. For the CDR3, the DNA is TGTGCCAGCAGCTTGGCGCCGGAGGGGATCAATCAGCCCCAGCATTTT.

The chain joins TRBV9 to TRBJ2-7; D is unresolved. The CDR3 has 14 residues. Looked up from germline, CDR1 is SGDLS and CDR2 is YYNGEE. The ends were cut back, 0 bases at V and 6 bases at J, with 13 bases in the middle. CDR3 coding DNA: TGTGCCAGCAGCGTAGGGGCAGGATGGGCCGAGCAGTACTTC. It yields the protein CASSVGAGWAEQYF.

The chain has TRBV19 and TRBJ2-3; no clear D gene. This CDR3 has 16 residues. Trimming pared 5 bases from V and 6 bases from J, leaving 21 bases between. CDR1 is LNHDA and CDR2 is SQIVND in the germline V gene (reference sequence). The DNA of the CDR3 is TGTGCCAGTAGTTTCCTCAGGATTTCAGAAGCCGATACGCAGTATTTT. Translating gives CASSFLRISEADTQYF. The full variable domain, in which reference TRBV19 and TRBJ2-3 provide the parts outside the CDR3, is DGGITQSPKYLFRKEGQNVTLSCEQNLNHDAMYWYRQDPGQGLRLIYYSQIVNDFQKGDIAEGYSVSREKKESFPLTVTSAQKNPTAFYLCASSFLRISEADTQYFGPGTRLTVL.

CDR3 sequence: CASAGTRVDTQYF. The CDR3 DNA follows: TGTGCCAGCGCCGGGACTAGGGTAGATACGCAGTATTTT. The chain recombines TRBV6-4 with TRBJ2-3; 8 nucleotides agree with TRBD2. The CDR3 covers 13 residues. V lost 8 bases and J lost 5; bases outside the gene matches: 6. Germline V gene sequence: CDR1 MRHNA, CDR2 SNTAGT.

V gene TRBV20-1 combines with J gene TRBJ1-2; D remains ambiguous. Trimming took 6 bases from V and 4 from J, leaving 6 bases between them. The germline gives CDR1 DFQATT, CDR2 SNEGSKA (reference sequence). CDR3 size: 10 residues. The CDR3 coding sequence is TGCAGTGCGACTCCCTATGGCTACACCTTC. Its protein product is CSATPYGYTF.

J is TRBJ2-5 and V is TRBV5-4; 14 bases are a match to TRBD2. The CDR3 loop spans 19 amino acids. V lost 0 bases and J lost 5; bases outside the gene matches: 12. CDR1 is SGHNT, CDR2 YYREEE, per germline (reference sequence). For the CDR3, the DNA is TGTGCCAGCAGCTTGGCAACCGGGACTAGCGGGAGTAGGCTGGAGACCCAGTACTTC. Encoded protein: CASSLATGTSGSRLETQYF.

V is TRBV15 and J is TRBJ1-5, with 8 nucleotides matching TRBD1. Germline trimming cut 1 base from V and 6 bases from J; bases unmatched to any gene: 5. Per germline, CDR1 LNHNV and CDR2 YYDKDF (reference sequence). CDR3 length: 15 residues. The CDR3 DNA reads TGTGCCACCAGCAGAGGATCGACAGGGGTTCAGCCCCAGCATTTT. Protein sequence: CATSRGSTGVQPQHF.

V usage is TRBV7-3 and J usage is TRBJ2-2; TRBD1 matches 11 bases. The germline gives CDR1 SGHTA, CDR2 FQGTGA. Trimming removed 2 bases from V and 4 bases from J; junction bases left unmatched: 3. The CDR3 loop spans 16 amino acids. This CDR3 reads CASSLGQGAATGELFF. CDR3 nucleotides: TGTGCCAGCAGCTTAGGACAGGGGGCGGCCACCGGGGAGCTGTTTTTT.

DNA for the CDR3: TGTGCCAGCAGCTTAGATCCGTACAATGAGCAGTTCTTC. Amino acids: CASSLDPYNEQFF. The rearrangement joins TRBV11-3 to TRBJ2-1, with D hard to call. This CDR3 contains 13 residues. Germline values: CDR1 SGHNT, CDR2 YENEEA. The germline V and J ends were trimmed by 0 bases and 4 bases, with 4 bases remaining between them.

The V and J genes are TRBV28 and TRBJ2-3; D gene ambiguous. Trimming removed 4 bases at V and 3 bases at J, with 26 bases between. The CDR3 is made up of 19 amino acids. The germline CDR1 and CDR2 sequences are MDHEN and SYDVKM. CDR3 nucleotide sequence: TGTGCCAGCAGTTCGACAACACCCCGGCGGCCCGGGTGGACAGATACGCAGTATTTT. Translated, it gives CASSSTTPRRPGWTDTQYF.

This clone was observed once. The V and J genes are TRBV5-1 and TRBJ2-1; 9 nucleotides agree with TRBD1. The ends lost 4 bases at V and 6 bases at J; junction bases unmatched: 8. The CDR3 is 15 residues long. Germline CDR1 SGHRS, CDR2 YFSETQ. The CDR3 region is CASSDGTGLGNEQFF. For the CDR3, the DNA is TGCGCCAGCAGCGATGGGACAGGGTTGGGCAATGAGCAGTTCTTC.

This sequence joins TRBV29-1 and TRBJ2-3; D possibly uses TRBD1 or TRBD2 (5 bases each). Germline CDR1 is SQVTM and CDR2 is ANQGSEA. Trimming cost V 4 bases and J 4 bases, with 9 bases left between them. The CDR3 consists of 12 residues. CDR3 nucleotide sequence: TGCAGCGTTGTGTCGGGGCCAGATACGCAGTATTTT. Amino acids: CSVVSGPDTQYF.

The chain couples TRBV19 to TRBJ1-3; possible D gene TRBD1, 5 bases. Germline V lookup: CDR1 LNHDA, CDR2 SQIVND (reference sequence). The length of the CDR3 is 15 residues. V was shortened by 1 base and J by 0 bases, with 7 bases between the two germline ends. The CDR3 sequence: CASSIGQSSGNTIYF. As DNA, the CDR3 is TGTGCCAGTAGTATAGGACAGTCCTCTGGAAACACCATATATTTT.